The entry below describes one T cell receptor (beta chain). The assay was immunoSEQ multiplex PCR, and TCRdb's table has in-frame clones only and misses some. This table holds around 90,000 clones, roughly four fifths found once. The sample is drawn from a study of blood T cell repertoires in COVID-19. Study information: Acute-phase and convalescent COVID-19 samples originated in the United States, Italy and Spain. Nucleic acid was either cDNA or gDNA, and it came from T cells, B-cell-depleted T cells, or PBMCs.

The V and J ends lost 2 bases and 6 bases respectively, with 11 bases between them. The CDR3 runs 14 residues. Looked up from germline, CDR1 is MNHNY and CDR2 is SVGAGI (reference sequence). This clonotype originated in a human donor in a cohort sampled during active COVID-19. This sequence joins TRBV6-6 and TRBJ2-1, with D perhaps TRBD2 (6 bases). Sequencing was carried out using peripheral blood. The CDR3 DNA follows: TGTGCCAGCAGTTACCCCCTAGCGAGCAATGAGCAGTTCTTC. The encoded protein is CASSYPLASNEQFF.